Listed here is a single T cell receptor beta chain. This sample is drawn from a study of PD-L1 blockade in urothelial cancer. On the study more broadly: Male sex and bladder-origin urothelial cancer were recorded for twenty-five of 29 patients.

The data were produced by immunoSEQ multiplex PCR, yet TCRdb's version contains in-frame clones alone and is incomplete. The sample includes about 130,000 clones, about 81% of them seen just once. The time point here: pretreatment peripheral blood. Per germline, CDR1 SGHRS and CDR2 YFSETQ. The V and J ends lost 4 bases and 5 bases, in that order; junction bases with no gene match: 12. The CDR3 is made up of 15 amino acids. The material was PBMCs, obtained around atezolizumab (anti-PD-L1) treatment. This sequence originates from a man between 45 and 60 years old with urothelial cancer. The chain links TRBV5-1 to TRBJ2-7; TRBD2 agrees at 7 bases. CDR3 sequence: CASSPVKAGPHEQYF. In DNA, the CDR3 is TGCGCCAGCAGCCCAGTTAAAGCGGGACCCCACGAGCAGTACTTC.